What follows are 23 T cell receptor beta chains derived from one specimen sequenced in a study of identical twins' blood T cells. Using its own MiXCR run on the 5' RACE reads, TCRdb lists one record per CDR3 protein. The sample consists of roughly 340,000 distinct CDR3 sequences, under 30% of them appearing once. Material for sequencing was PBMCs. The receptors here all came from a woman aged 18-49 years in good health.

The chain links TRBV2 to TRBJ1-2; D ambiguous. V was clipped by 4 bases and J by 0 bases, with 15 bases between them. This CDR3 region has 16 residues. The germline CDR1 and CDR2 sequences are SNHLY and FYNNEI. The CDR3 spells CASSGAREGANYGYTF. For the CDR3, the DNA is TGTGCCAGCAGTGGGGCACGCGAAGGAGCTAACTATGGCTACACCTTC.

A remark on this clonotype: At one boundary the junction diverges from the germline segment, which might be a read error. The CDR3 DNA sequence: TGTGCCAGCAGTGGGGACAGCTACTCCAGTGTAGGTCGCTTC. Residues: CASSGDSYSSVGRF. The gene calls are TRBV6-6 and TRBJ1-2; 7 bases are a match to TRBD1. This CDR3 comprises 14 residues. Germline assignment: CDR1 MNHNY and CDR2 SVGAGI (reference sequence).

The CDR3 DNA reads as TGTGCCACCACAAACGGACAGGGGCAGGAAAAACTGTTTTTT. It yields the protein CATTNGQGQEKLFF. The chain recombines TRBV19 with TRBJ1-4, with 9 bases that match TRBD1. Germline-derived CDR1 and CDR2 are LNHDA and SQIVND (reference sequence). There are 14 residues in the CDR3. J lost 8 bases, V lost 10 bases, and 11 bases had no gene match.

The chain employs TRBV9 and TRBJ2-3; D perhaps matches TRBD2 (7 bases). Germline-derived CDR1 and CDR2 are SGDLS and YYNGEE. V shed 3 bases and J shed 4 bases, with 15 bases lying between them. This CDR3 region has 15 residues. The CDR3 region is CASSDRGGGPDTQYF. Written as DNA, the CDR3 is TGTGCCAGCAGCGATCGGGGCGGGGGCCCAGATACGCAGTATTTT.

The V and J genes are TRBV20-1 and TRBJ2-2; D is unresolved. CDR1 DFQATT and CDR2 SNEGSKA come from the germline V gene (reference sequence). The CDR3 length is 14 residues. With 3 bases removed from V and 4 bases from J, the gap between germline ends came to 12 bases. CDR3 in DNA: TGCAGTGCTAGGGGGTGGCCGCTCACCGGGGAGCTGTTTTTT. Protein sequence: CSARGWPLTGELFF.

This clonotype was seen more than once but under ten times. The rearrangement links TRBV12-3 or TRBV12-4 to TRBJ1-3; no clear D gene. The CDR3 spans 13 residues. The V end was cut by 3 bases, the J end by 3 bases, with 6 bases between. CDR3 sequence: CASSLRVGNTIYF. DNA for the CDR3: TGTGCCAGCAGTTTGCGCGTTGGAAACACCATATATTTT.

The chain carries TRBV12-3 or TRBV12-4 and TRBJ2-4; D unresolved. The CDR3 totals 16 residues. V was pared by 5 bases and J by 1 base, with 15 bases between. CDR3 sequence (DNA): TGTGCCAGCAGTCCCCGGACCCTCGGGGCCAAAAACATTCAGTACTTC. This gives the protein CASSPRTLGAKNIQYF.

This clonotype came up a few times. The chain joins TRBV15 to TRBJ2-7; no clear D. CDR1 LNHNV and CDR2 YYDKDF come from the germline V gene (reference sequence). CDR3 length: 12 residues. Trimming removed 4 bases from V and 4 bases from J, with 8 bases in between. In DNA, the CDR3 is TGTGCCACCAGCACAGGAAATTACGAGCAGTACTTC. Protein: CATSTGNYEQYF.

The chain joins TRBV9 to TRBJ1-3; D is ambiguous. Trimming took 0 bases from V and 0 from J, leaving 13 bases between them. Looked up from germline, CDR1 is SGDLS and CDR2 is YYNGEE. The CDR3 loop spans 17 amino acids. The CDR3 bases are TGTGCCAGCAGCGTAGCTGCTCGCAGTAACTCTGGAAACACCATATATTTT. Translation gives CASSVAARSNSGNTIYF.

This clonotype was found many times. CDR3 in DNA: TGCGCCAGCAGAGAAAGTGGAACCGGGGAGCTGTTTTTT. Translating gives CASRESGTGELFF. V gene TRBV10-1 combines with J gene TRBJ2-2; D is ambiguous. There are 13 residues in the CDR3. In germline, CDR1 is WNHNN, CDR2 SYGVQD (reference sequence). The V end lost 6 bases, the J end lost 5 bases, and 10 bases lay between the germline ends.

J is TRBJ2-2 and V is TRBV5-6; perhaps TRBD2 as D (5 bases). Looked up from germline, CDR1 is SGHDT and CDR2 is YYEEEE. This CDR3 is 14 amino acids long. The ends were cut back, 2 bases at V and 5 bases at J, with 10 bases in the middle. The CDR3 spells CASSFGSPTGELFF. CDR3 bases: TGTGCCAGCAGCTTTGGGAGCCCGACCGGGGAGCTGTTTTTT.

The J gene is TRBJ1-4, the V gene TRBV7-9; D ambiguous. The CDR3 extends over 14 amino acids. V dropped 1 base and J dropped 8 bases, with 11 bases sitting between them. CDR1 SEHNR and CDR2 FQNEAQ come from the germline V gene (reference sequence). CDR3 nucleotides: TGTGCCAGCAGCTTAGGAGGCGCAACCGAAAAACTGTTTTTT. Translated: CASSLGGATEKLFF. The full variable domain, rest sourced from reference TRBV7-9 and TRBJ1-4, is DTGVSQNPRHKITKRGQNVTFRCDPISEHNRLYWYRQTLGQGPEFLTYFQNEAQLEKSRLLSDRFSAERPKGSFSTLEIQRTEQGDSAMYLCASSLGGATEKLFFGSGTQLSVL.

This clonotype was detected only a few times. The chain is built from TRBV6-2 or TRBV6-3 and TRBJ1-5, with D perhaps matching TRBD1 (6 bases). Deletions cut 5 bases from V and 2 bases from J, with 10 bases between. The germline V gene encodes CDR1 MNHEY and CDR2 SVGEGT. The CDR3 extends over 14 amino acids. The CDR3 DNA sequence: TGTGCCAGCAGTCACAGGGCGGGCAATCAGCCCCAGCATTTT. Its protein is CASSHRAGNQPQHF.

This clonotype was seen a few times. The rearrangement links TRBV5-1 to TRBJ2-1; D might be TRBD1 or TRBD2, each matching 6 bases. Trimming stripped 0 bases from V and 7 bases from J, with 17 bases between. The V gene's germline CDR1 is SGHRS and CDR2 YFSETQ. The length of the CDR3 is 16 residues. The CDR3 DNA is TGCGCCAGCAGCTTGGCCTTTGAGCTAGGGGGGAATGAGCAGTTCTTC. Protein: CASSLAFELGGNEQFF.

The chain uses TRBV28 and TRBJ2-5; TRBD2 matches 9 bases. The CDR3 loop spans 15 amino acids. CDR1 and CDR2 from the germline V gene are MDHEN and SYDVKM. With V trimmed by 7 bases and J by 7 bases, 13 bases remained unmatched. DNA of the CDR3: TGTGCCAGCACACCGATGGGCGGGAGGGGTATGACCCAGTACTTC. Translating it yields CASTPMGGRGMTQYF.

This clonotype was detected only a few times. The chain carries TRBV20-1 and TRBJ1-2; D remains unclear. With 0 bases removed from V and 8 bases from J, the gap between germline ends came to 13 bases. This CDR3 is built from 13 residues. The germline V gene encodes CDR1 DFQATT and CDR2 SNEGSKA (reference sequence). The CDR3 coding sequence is TGCAGTGCTAGAGACTGGCAGCAGTTCGGCTACACCTTC. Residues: CSARDWQQFGYTF.

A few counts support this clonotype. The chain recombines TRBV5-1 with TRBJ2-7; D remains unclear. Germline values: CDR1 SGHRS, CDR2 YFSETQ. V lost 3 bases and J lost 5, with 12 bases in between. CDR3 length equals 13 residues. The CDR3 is CASSSQYNNEQYF. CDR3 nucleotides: TGCGCCAGCAGCTCCCAGTATAATAACGAGCAGTACTTC.

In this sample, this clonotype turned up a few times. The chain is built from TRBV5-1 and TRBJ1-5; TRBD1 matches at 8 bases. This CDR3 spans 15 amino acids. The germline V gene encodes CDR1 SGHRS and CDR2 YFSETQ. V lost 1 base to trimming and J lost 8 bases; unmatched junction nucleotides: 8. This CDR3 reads CASSLQPGGTEPQHF. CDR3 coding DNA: TGCGCCAGCAGCTTGCAGCCAGGGGGCACGGAGCCCCAGCATTTT.

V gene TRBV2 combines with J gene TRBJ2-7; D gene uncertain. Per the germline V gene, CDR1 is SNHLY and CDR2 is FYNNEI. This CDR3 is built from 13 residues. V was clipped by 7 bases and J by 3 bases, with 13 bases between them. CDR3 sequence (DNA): TGTGCCAGCAACACGAACCCGTACTACGAGCAGTACTTC. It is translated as CASNTNPYYEQYF.

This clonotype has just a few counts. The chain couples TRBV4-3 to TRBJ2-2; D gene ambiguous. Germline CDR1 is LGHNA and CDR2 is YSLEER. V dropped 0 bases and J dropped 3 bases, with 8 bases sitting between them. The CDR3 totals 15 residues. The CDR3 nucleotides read TGCGCCAGCAGCCAAGATTCCAGCCACACCGGGGAGCTGTTTTTT. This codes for CASSQDSSHTGELFF.

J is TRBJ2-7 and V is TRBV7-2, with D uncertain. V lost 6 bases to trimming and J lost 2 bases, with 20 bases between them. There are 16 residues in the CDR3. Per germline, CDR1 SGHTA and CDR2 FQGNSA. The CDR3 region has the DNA TGTGCCAGCAGTTCCTCCGCCATGGGAACAACCTACGAGCAGTACTTC. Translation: CASSSSAMGTTYEQYF.

The CDR3 DNA reads as TGCAGTGCTACAGCGGGGGTCTACAATGAGCAGTTCTTC. Translating gives CSATAGVYNEQFF. This chain uses TRBV20-1 with TRBJ2-1; 8 bases line up with TRBD2. CDR3 size: 13 residues. CDR1 DFQATT and CDR2 SNEGSKA come from the germline V gene (reference sequence). V lost 4 bases to trimming and J lost 3 bases; unmatched junction nucleotides: 2.

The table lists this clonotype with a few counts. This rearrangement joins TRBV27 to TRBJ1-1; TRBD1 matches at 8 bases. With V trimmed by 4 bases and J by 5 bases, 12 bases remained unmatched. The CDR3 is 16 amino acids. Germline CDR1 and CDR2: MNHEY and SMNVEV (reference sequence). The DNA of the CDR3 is TGTGCCAGCAGTTCGACAGGGGTTGTCTCGGTGACTGAAGCTTTCTTT. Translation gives CASSSTGVVSVTEAFF.